This T cell receptor beta chain was identified in a study of shared clonotypes between healthy human individuals. About the research overall: Two women and a few men aged 18 to 49 served as donors. Study-level points and caveats: The four-donor shared clonotypes exceeded non-shared clonotypes in generation probability, with non-shared ones scoring lower.

The study separated CD4+ cells into CD45RA+ naive and CD45RA-negative memory subsets. To note about this clone: No antigen is known for it.

Every subset's genomic DNA went evenly onto several immunoSEQ plates. Only in-frame clones appear in the TCRdb table, and some are missing; sequencing was by immunoSEQ multiplex PCR. The sample yields nearly 1,000,000 clones, around three quarters seen once. The material sequenced was memory CD4+ T cells sorted from blood. Subset defined: CD45RA-negative fraction. The clonotype was recovered from a man aged 18 to 30 in good health.

CDR3 bases: TGTGCCAGCAGAATAACAGGGCCGGGGGGAAACACCATATATTTT. Protein product: CASRITGPGGNTIYF. This chain uses TRBV5-8 with TRBJ1-3; D perhaps matches TRBD1 (6 bases). CDR1 is SGHTS, CDR2 YDEGEE, per germline. The CDR3 runs to 15 residues. Trimming cost V 5 bases and J 4 bases, with 16 bases left between them.